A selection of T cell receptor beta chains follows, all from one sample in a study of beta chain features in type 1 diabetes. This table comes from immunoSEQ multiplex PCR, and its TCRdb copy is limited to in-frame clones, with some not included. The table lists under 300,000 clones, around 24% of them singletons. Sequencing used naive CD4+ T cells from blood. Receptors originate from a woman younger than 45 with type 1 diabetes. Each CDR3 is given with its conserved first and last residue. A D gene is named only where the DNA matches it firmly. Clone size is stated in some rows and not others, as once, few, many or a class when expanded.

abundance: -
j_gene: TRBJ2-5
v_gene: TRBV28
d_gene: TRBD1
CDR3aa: CASSLTGGAGETQYF
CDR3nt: TGTGCCAGCAGTTTAACAGGGGGCGCGGGCGAGACCCAGTACTTC

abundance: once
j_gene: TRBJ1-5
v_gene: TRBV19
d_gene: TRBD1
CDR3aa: CASRDRGRSNQPQHF
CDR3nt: TGTGCCAGTAGGGACAGGGGACGAAGCAATCAGCCCCAGCATTTT

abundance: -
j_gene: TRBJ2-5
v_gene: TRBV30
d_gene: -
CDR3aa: CASPLWGGETQYF
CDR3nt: TGTGCCTCCCCCCTATGGGGAGGAGAGACCCAGTACTTC

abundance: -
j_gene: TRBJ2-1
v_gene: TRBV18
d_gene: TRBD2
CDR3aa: CASSPPLAGASLNEQFF
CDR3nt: TGTGCCAGCTCACCACCGTTAGCGGGAGCGAGTTTGAATGAGCAGTTCTTC

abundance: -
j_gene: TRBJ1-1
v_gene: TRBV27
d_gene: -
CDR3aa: CASSLNRELAEAFF
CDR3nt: TGTGCCAGCAGTTTAAACAGGGAGCTCGCTGAAGCTTTCTTT

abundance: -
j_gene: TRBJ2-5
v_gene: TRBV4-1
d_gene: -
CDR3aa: CASSQDPPETQYF
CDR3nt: TGCGCCAGCAGCCAAGACCCTCCCGAGACCCAGTACTTC

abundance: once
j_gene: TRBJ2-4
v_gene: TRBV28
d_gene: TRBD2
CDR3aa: CASSFAGGQLDLAKNIQYF
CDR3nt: TGTGCCAGCAGTTTTGCGGGAGGGCAATTGGACCTAGCCAAAAACATTCAGTACTTC

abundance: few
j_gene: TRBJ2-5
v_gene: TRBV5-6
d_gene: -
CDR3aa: CASSQPGEEETQYF
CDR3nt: TGTGCCAGCAGCCAGCCGGGAGAAGAAGAGACCCAGTACTTC

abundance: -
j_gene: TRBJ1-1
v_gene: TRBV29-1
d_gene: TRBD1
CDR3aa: CSGTDRGRMNTEAFF
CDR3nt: TGCAGCGGAACGGACAGGGGGCGCATGAACACTGAAGCTTTCTTT

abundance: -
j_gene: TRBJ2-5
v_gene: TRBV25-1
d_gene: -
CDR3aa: CASSAGARVVETQYF
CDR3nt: TGTGCCAGCAGTGCAGGGGCGCGCGTTGTCGAGACCCAGTACTTC

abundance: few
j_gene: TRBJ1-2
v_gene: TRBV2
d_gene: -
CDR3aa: CASSEDEIYGYTF
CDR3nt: TGTGCCAGCAGTGAAGACGAGATCTATGGCTACACCTTC

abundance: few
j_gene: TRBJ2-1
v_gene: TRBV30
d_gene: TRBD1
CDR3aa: CAWRGRGLLNEQFF
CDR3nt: TGTGCCTGGAGGGGCAGGGGGCTTTTGAATGAGCAGTTCTTC

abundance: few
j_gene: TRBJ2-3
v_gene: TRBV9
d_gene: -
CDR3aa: CASSSPRRTDTQYF
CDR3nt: TGTGCCAGCAGCTCACCCAGGCGCACAGATACGCAGTATTTT

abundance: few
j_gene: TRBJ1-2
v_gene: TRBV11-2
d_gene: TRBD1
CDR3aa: CASSFGQGYYGYTF
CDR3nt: TGTGCCAGCAGCTTCGGACAGGGGTACTATGGCTACACCTTC

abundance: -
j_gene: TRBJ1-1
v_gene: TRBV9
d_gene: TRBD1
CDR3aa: CASSVRGLTEAFF
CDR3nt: TGTGCCAGCAGCGTAAGGGGGCTCACTGAAGCTTTCTTT

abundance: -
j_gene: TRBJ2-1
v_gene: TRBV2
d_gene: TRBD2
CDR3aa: CASSSPTLAGGEDEQFF
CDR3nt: TGTGCCAGCAGCTCCCCGACTCTAGCGGGAGGAGAGGATGAGCAGTTCTTC

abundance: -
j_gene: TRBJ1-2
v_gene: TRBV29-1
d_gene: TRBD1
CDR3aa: CSVGGTGLSNYGYTF
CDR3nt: TGCAGCGTTGGGGGGACAGGCCTATCTAACTATGGCTACACCTTC

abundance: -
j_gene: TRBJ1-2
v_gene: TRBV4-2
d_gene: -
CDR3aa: CASSQDIQSNYGYTF
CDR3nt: TGTGCCAGCAGCCAAGATATTCAGTCCAACTATGGCTACACCTTC

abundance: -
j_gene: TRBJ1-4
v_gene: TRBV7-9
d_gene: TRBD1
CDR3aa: CASSLGQGEEEKLFF
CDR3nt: TGTGCCAGCAGCTTAGGACAGGGGGAGGAAGAAAAACTGTTTTTT

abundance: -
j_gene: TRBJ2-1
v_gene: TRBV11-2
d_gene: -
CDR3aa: CASSSVWGRTNEQFF
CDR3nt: TGTGCCAGCAGCTCTGTCTGGGGGAGGACCAATGAGCAGTTCTTC

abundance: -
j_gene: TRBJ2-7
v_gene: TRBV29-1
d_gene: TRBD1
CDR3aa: CSVDRTGTAYEQYF
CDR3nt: TGCAGCGTTGACCGGACAGGGACGGCCTACGAGCAGTACTTC

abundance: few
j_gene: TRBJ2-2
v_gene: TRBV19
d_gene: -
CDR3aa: CASRGRELHGELFF
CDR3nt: TGTGCCAGCCGGGGGCGGGAGTTGCACGGGGAGCTGTTTTTT

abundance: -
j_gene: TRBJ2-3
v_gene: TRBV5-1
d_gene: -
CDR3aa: CASSLRSGGTDTQYF
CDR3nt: TGCGCCAGCAGCCTTCGGTCAGGGGGGACAGATACGCAGTATTTT

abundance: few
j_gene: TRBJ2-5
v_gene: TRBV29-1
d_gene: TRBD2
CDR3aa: CSVGSSGSIQTQYF
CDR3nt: TGCAGCGTTGGATCTAGCGGGAGTATCCAGACCCAGTACTTC

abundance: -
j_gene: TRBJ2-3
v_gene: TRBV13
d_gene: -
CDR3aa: CASSLTRKVRAQYF
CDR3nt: TGTGCCAGCAGCTTGACTAGAAAGGTTAGGGCGCAGTATTTT

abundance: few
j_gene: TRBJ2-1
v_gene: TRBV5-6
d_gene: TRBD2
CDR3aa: CASSLEGTSRYNEQFF
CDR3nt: TGTGCCAGCAGCCTTGAAGGGACTAGCCGCTACAATGAGCAGTTCTTC

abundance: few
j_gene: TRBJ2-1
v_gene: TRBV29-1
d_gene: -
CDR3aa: CSVDLFRDKPKLLQFF
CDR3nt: TGCAGCGTTGACTTGTTCCGTGACAAGCCGAAGCTTTTACAGTTCTTC

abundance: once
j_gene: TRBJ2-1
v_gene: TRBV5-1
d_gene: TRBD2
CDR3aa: CASSPLAGDYNEQFF
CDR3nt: TGCGCCAGCAGCCCGCTAGCGGGGGACTACAATGAGCAGTTCTTC

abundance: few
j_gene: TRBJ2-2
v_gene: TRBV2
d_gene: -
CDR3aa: CASSEARGPGELFF
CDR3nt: TGTGCCAGCAGTGAAGCACGCGGGCCCGGGGAGCTGTTTTTT

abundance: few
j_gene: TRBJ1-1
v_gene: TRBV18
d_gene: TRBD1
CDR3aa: CASSPSGTGDTEAFF
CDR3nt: TGTGCCAGCTCACCATCCGGGACAGGGGACACTGAAGCTTTCTTT

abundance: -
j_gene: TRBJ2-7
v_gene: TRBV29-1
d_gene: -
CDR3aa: CSVDGTPGEHEQYF
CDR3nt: TGCAGCGTTGACGGGACACCAGGGGAACACGAGCAGTACTTC

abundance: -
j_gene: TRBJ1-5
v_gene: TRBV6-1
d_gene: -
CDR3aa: CASSGQVEQPQHF
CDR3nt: TGTGCCAGCAGTGGACAGGTCGAACAGCCCCAGCATTTT

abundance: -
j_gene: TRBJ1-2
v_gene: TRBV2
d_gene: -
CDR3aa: CASTVGGDGYTF
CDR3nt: TGTGCCAGCACCGTAGGAGGGGATGGCTACACCTTC

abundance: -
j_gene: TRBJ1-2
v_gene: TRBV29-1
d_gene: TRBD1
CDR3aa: CSAWGQPYGYTF
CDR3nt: TGCAGCGCATGGGGACAGCCCTATGGCTACACCTTC

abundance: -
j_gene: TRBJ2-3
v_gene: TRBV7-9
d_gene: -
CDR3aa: CASSLDQGWTDTQYF
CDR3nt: TGTGCCAGCAGCTTAGATCAGGGGTGGACAGATACGCAGTATTTT

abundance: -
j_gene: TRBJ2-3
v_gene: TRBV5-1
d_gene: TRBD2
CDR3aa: CASSLRGTSGRATDTQYF
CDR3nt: TGCGCCAGCAGCTTGAGGGGGACTAGCGGGAGAGCCACAGATACGCAGTATTTT

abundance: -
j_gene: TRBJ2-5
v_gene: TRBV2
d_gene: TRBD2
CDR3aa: CASSEGTSQETQYF
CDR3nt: TGTGCCAGCAGTGAAGGGACTAGCCAAGAGACCCAGTACTTC

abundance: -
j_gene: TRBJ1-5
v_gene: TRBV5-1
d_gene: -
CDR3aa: CASSLEWGPLFNQPQHF
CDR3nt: TGCGCCAGCAGCTTGGAGTGGGGCCCATTGTTCAATCAGCCCCAGCATTTT

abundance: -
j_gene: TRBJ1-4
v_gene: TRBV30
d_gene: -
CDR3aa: CAWSSQSTNEKLFF
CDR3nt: TGTGCCTGGAGTTCTCAGTCAACTAATGAAAAACTGTTTTTT

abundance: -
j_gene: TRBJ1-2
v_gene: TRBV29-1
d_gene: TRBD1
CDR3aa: CSVVDRENYGYTF
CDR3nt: TGCAGCGTTGTGGACAGGGAAAACTATGGCTACACCTTC

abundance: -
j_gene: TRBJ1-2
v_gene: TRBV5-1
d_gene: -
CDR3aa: CASSLQGTNYGYTF
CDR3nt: TGCGCCAGCAGCTTACAGGGTACGAACTATGGCTACACCTTC

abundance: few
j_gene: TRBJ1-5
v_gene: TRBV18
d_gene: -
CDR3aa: CASSPQGQNNQPQHF
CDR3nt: TGTGCCAGCTCACCCCAGGGACAAAACAATCAGCCCCAGCATTTT

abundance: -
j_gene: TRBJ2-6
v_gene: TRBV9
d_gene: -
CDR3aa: CASSRYPAGAFGANVLTF
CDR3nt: TGTGCCAGCAGCAGATATCCTGCGGGGGCGTTTGGGGCCAACGTCCTGACTTTC